A single sample is the source of the 17 T cell receptor beta chains below, sequenced in a study of T cell responses to AZD1222 COVID-19 vaccine. Produced via immunoSEQ multiplex PCR; TCRdb's table is partial and in-frame only. The sample holds some 150,000 clones, more than 75% seen once. The sequenced sample was peripheral blood, obtained 28 days after the second AZD1222 dose. The origin of the receptors is an adult who received the AZD1222 COVID-19 vaccine.

On this clone: This CDR3 is also generated by other DNA sequences in the sample. The chain uses TRBV2 and TRBJ2-5, with 7 bases matching TRBD2. The CDR3 runs 13 residues. V trimming: 8 bases; J trimming: 2 bases; junction bases outside the gene matches: 5. Germline V gives CDR1 SNHLY, CDR2 FYNNEI. The CDR3 DNA reads TGTGCCAGCCTGGGCGGGAGTCAAGAGACCCAGTACTTC. It yields the protein CASLGGSQETQYF.

The table lists this clone with a count of one. The chain uses TRBV5-1 and TRBJ2-2; D gene unclear. Germline loops: CDR1 SGHRS, CDR2 YFSETQ. The CDR3 covers 13 residues. V was cut by 2 bases and J by 2 bases, with 4 bases left in between. The CDR3 reads CASSFVNTGELFF. The CDR3 DNA follows: TGCGCCAGCAGCTTCGTAAACACCGGGGAGCTGTTTTTT.

The chain has TRBV4-1 and TRBJ2-1; D perhaps matches TRBD2 (7 bases). There are 17 residues in the CDR3. Germline V CDR1 and CDR2: MGHRA, YSYEKL. Trimming cost V 3 bases and J 7 bases, with 22 bases left between them. This CDR3 is CASSQLAGVHRGNEQFF. The CDR3 DNA reads TGCGCCAGCAGCCAGCTCGCGGGAGTTCATAGGGGGAATGAGCAGTTCTTC.

This chain connects TRBV7-2 to TRBJ2-5; D is undetermined. Looked up from germline, CDR1 is SGHTA and CDR2 is FQGNSA. V gave up 5 bases and J gave up 5 bases, with 15 bases separating them. This CDR3 spans 14 amino acids. The CDR3: CASSHGSQKETQYF. In DNA, the CDR3 is TGTGCCAGCAGCCACGGGTCGCAGAAGGAGACCCAGTACTTC.

The CDR3 nucleotides are TGTGCCAGCAGTAGGGGGGGGCCCCTTCTCCACGAGCAGTACTTC. It yields the protein CASSRGGPLLHEQYF. V and J are TRBV6-6 and TRBJ2-7; D may be TRBD2 (7 bases). The CDR3 sequence is 15 residues long. Germline assignment: CDR1 MNHNY and CDR2 SVGAGI (reference sequence). V lost 5 bases and J lost 5, with 19 bases in between.

The chain links TRBV7-9 to TRBJ2-2; no reliable D call. CDR3 length: 14 amino acids. V lost 8 bases and J lost 5, with 15 bases in between. Germline lookup yields CDR1 SEHNR and CDR2 FQNEAQ (reference sequence). CDR3 sequence reads: CASVGLVGTGELFF. The DNA for the CDR3 is TGTGCCAGCGTCGGGCTGGTGGGAACCGGGGAGCTGTTTTTT.

This sequence joins TRBV2 and TRBJ1-2, with D unclear. V was clipped by 6 bases and J by 1 base, with 12 bases between them. The germline V gene has CDR1 SNHLY and CDR2 FYNNEI. This CDR3 region has 14 residues. CDR3 loop: CASRAQAGNYGYTF. The CDR3 region has the DNA TGTGCCAGCAGGGCTCAGGCGGGTAACTATGGCTACACCTTC.

J is TRBJ2-7 and V is TRBV6-1; D possibly corresponds to TRBD1 (5 bases). Germline V CDR1 and CDR2: MNHNS, SASEGT. The CDR3 spans 15 residues. V was cut by 0 bases and J by 3 bases, with 12 bases left in between. CDR3 amino acids: CASSEAIGASYEQYF. CDR3 DNA: TGTGCCAGCAGTGAAGCTATAGGGGCGAGCTACGAGCAGTACTTC.

The chain joins TRBV6-5 to TRBJ1-2, with 10 bases fitting TRBD1. J was trimmed by 6 bases and V by 5 bases; bases with no gene match: 9. Germline V lookup: CDR1 MNHEY, CDR2 SVGAGI. The CDR3 totals 15 residues. CDR3 bases: TGTGCCAGCAGTCCACGGACAGGGGGAGGAGATGGCTACACCTTC. Its protein product is CASSPRTGGGDGYTF.

The chain recombines TRBV7-9 with TRBJ2-5, with 9 bases identical to TRBD2. The CDR3 is made up of 15 amino acids. The germline V gene has CDR1 SEHNR and CDR2 FQNEAQ (reference sequence). With 5 bases clipped from V and 5 bases from J, the junction kept 9 bases outside the gene matches. The CDR3 spells CASSLQLAGGETQYF. As DNA, the CDR3 is TGTGCCAGCAGCCTCCAACTAGCGGGCGGTGAGACCCAGTACTTC.

The V and J genes are TRBV21-1 and TRBJ1-5. TRBV21-1 is termed a pseudogene. The CDR3 is made up of 16 amino acids. The CDR3 region is CASSNSRPENGQPQHF. For the CDR3, the DNA is TGTGCCAGCAGCAATAGTAGGCCGGAAAACGGTCAGCCCCAGCATTTT.

The chain couples TRBV6-5 to TRBJ2-1; 7 bases map to TRBD2. The CDR3 consists of 16 residues. Germline CDR1 is MNHEY and CDR2 is SVGAGI. The J segment lost 1 base and the V segment lost 2 bases, leaving 5 bases of the junction unmatched. CDR3 region: CASSYTAGYSYNEQFF. The CDR3 DNA follows: TGTGCCAGCAGTTACACAGCGGGGTATTCCTACAATGAGCAGTTCTTC.

The genes are TRBV4-1 and TRBJ2-1, with 8 positions matching TRBD2. V lost 0 bases and J lost 4; bases outside the gene matches: 8. The CDR3 extends over 17 amino acids. CDR1 MGHRA and CDR2 YSYEKL come from the germline V gene. The CDR3 bases are TGCGCCAGCAGCCAAGATTTGGTAGCGGGACCTTACAATGAGCAGTTCTTC. It is translated as CASSQDLVAGPYNEQFF.

The chain combines TRBV7-9 with TRBJ2-7; 7 bases map to TRBD2. With V trimmed by 0 bases and J by 4 bases, 3 bases remained unmatched. The CDR3 totals 14 residues. Germline V gives CDR1 SEHNR, CDR2 FQNEAQ (reference sequence). For the CDR3, the DNA is TGTGCCAGCAGCTTAGCGGCTAGCGGATACGAGCAGTACTTC. Its translation is CASSLAASGYEQYF.

The genes are TRBV19 and TRBJ1-1; TRBD1 might be the D (5 bases). The germline V gene has CDR1 LNHDA and CDR2 SQIVND (reference sequence). Trimming took off 3 bases at V and 5 bases at J, with 13 bases between the two ends. The CDR3 is 14 residues long. Here the CDR3 reads CASSMYAGSTEAFF. CDR3 sequence (DNA): TGTGCCAGTAGTATGTACGCAGGGAGTACTGAAGCTTTCTTT.

This rearrangement joins TRBV18 to TRBJ2-7; TRBD2 aligns across 10 bases. Trimming cost V 2 bases and J 3 bases; bases outside gene matches: 10. Germline V CDR1 and CDR2: KGHSH, LQKENI. This CDR3 comprises 17 residues. In DNA form, the CDR3 reads TGTGCCAGCTCACCAAAACTAGCGGGGACTTTTTACTACGAGCAGTACTTC. It codes for CASSPKLAGTFYYEQYF.

This rearrangement joins TRBV7-4 to TRBJ2-3, with 12 bases matching TRBD2. V dropped 6 bases and J dropped 0; count of bases not matched to a gene: 19. Looked up from germline, CDR1 is SGHVT and CDR2 is SQSDAQ. The CDR3 runs to 21 residues. CDR3 region: CASRDGTSGPDSLSSTDTQYF. The CDR3 DNA follows: TGTGCCAGCAGGGACGGGACTAGCGGGCCGGACTCCCTTTCTAGCACAGATACGCAGTATTTT.